The subject of this entry is one TCR beta chain. The data originate from a study of shared clonotypes between healthy human individuals. Only CD45RO-negative cells positively selected for CCR7 counted as naive CD8 cells, so terminally differentiated effector memory CD45RA+ cells were excluded. Per germline, CDR1 LGHNA and CDR2 YNFKEQ. The CDR3 covers 13 residues. V was trimmed by 3 bases and J by 4 bases, leaving 9 bases between them. Assay: immunoSEQ multiplex PCR; the TCRdb copy retains only in-frame clones and omits some. The table records hundreds of thousands of clones, 85% to 95% of them present only once.

The sequenced material came from naive CD8+ T cells sorted from blood. The receptor's source is a man aged 25-40 years in good health. The chain employs TRBV4-2 and TRBJ2-5; a possible D gene is TRBD2 (5 bases). The CDR3 loop is CASSQEGRETQYF. The CDR3 DNA is TGTGCCAGCAGCCAGGAAGGGAGAGAGACCCAGTACTTC.